A single T cell receptor (beta chain) is shown here with its context. The data belong to a study of control samples from healthy donors and cancer patients. Trimming left V 0 bases short and J 5 bases short, with 9 bases between. This CDR3 contains 14 residues. Germline-derived CDR1 and CDR2 are SGDLS and YYNGEE. Only in-frame clones appear in the TCRdb table, and some are missing; sequencing was by immunoSEQ multiplex PCR. The table lists some 99,000 clones, around 88% of them singletons. The TCR originated in a woman aged 45-65 years in good health. The rearrangement uses TRBV9 and TRBJ2-4; no clear D. Specimen: blood. The CDR3 protein is CASSVGWQQNIQYF. The CDR3 region has the DNA TGTGCCAGCAGCGTAGGATGGCAGCAAAACATTCAGTACTTC.